A single sample gave rise to the 14 T cell receptor beta chains below, sequenced in a study of blood T cell repertoires in COVID-19. The data were produced by immunoSEQ multiplex PCR, yet TCRdb's version contains in-frame clones alone and is incomplete. The sample includes roughly 280,000 clones, about nine tenths of them seen just once. Sequencing used peripheral blood. Receptors were obtained from a woman between 50 and 59 years old who had recovered from COVID-19.

This rearrangement joins TRBV7-9 to TRBJ2-3; TRBD1 might be the D (6 bases). The CDR3 consists of 14 residues. V shed 8 bases and J shed 1 base, with 13 bases lying between them. CDR1 and CDR2 (germline): SEHNR, FQNEAQ (reference sequence). In DNA form, the CDR3 reads TGTGCCAGCCTCCGGACAGATCGCACAGATACGCAGTATTTT. Its protein product is CASLRTDRTDTQYF.

The chain has TRBV10-3 and TRBJ1-5; D possibly corresponds to TRBD1 (5 bases). This CDR3 has 13 amino acids. Germline lookup yields CDR1 ENHRY and CDR2 SYGVKD. Trimming took 3 bases from V and 11 from J, leaving 14 bases between them. DNA of the CDR3: TGTGCCATCAGTGAAGCAGGGAGGGAGACCCAGCATTTT. Translating it yields CAISEAGRETQHF.

This clone has a handful of counts. Other DNA sequences in the sample encode the same CDR3. The chain carries TRBV5-1 and TRBJ1-1, with 7 positions matching TRBD1. V lost 0 bases to trimming and J lost 5 bases; unmatched junction nucleotides: 4. Germline loops: CDR1 SGHRS, CDR2 YFSETQ. There are 14 residues in the CDR3. CDR3 amino acids: CASSLDAGGTEAFF. CDR3 DNA: TGCGCCAGCAGCTTGGATGCAGGGGGTACTGAAGCTTTCTTT. The full variable domain, with the rest looked up from reference TRBV5-1 and TRBJ1-1, is KAGVTQTPRYLIKTRGQQVTLSCSPISGHRSVSWYQQTPGQGLQFLFEYFSETQRNKGNFPGRFSGRQFSNSRSEMNVSTLELGDSALYLCASSLDAGGTEAFFGQGTRLTVV.

V and J are TRBV12-3 or TRBV12-4 and TRBJ1-1; D not certain. V gave up 6 bases and J gave up 4 bases, with 12 bases separating them. This CDR3 comprises 13 residues. CDR3 in amino acids: CASSRATGTEAFF. The CDR3 DNA reads TGTGCCAGCAGCCGCGCGACGGGCACTGAAGCTTTCTTT.

The rearrangement joins TRBV5-8 to TRBJ1-2; perhaps TRBD1 as D (6 bases). The V gene's germline CDR1 is SGHTS and CDR2 YDEGEE. Trimming removed 7 bases from V and 4 bases from J, with 20 bases in between. CDR3 size: 15 residues. The CDR3 region is CASRITGSALYGYTF. The CDR3 nucleotides are TGTGCCAGCCGGATAACAGGGTCGGCCCTCTATGGCTACACCTTC. Full variable domain (missing parts from reference TRBV5-8 and TRBJ1-2): EAGVTQSPTHLIKTRGQQATLRCSPISGHTSVYWYQQALGLGLQFLLWYDEGEERNRGNFPPRFSGRQFPNYSSELNVNALELEDSALYLCASRITGSALYGYTFGSGTRLTVV.

This chain links TRBV7-2 with TRBJ2-1; 11 positions agree with TRBD2. Germline CDR1 reads SGHTA; CDR2 reads FQGNSA. This CDR3 contains 16 residues. V lost 4 bases, J lost 8 bases, and 10 bases stayed unmatched. Written as DNA, the CDR3 is TGTGCCAGCAGCTCCTCGGGTAGCGGGGGGGTCTATGAGCAGTTCTTC. Amino acid sequence: CASSSSGSGGVYEQFF. The full variable domain, in which reference TRBV7-2 and TRBJ2-1 provide the parts outside the CDR3, is GAGVSQSPSNKVTEKGKDVELRCDPISGHTALYWYRQSLGQGLEFLIYFQGNSAPDKSGLPSDRFSAERTGGSVSTLTIQRTQQEDSAVYLCASSSSGSGGVYEQFFGPGTRLTVL.

The chain employs TRBV7-2 and TRBJ1-3, with 9 bases fitting TRBD1. The CDR3 loop spans 16 amino acids. Unmatched junction bases numbered 6, after V lost 5 bases and J lost 1 base. Germline V gives CDR1 SGHTA, CDR2 FQGNSA. The CDR3 here is CASSIQGALSGNTIYF. CDR3 nucleotide sequence: TGTGCCAGCAGCATACAGGGGGCCCTTTCTGGAAACACCATATATTTT.

The chain joins TRBV6-5 to TRBJ2-7; no clear D. CDR3 length: 13 amino acids. Trimming pared 2 bases from V and 7 bases from J, leaving 12 bases between. Looked up from germline, CDR1 is MNHEY and CDR2 is SVGAGI. The CDR3, as DNA: TGTGCCAGCAGTTACACCGGAGAAATGGAGCAGTACTTC. Amino acids: CASSYTGEMEQYF.

The chain uses TRBV19 and TRBJ2-4; 7 bases line up with TRBD1. The CDR3 is 14 amino acids. CDR1 and CDR2 from the germline V gene are LNHDA and SQIVND (reference sequence). Losses at the gene ends were 2 bases for V and 9 bases for J; bases not matched to a gene: 7. CDR3 in DNA: TGTGCCAGTAGTATAACAGGGGAATATGGCATTCAGTACTTC. Protein: CASSITGEYGIQYF.

The chain couples TRBV28 to TRBJ1-2; D not certain. The CDR3 has 13 residues. The germline V gene encodes CDR1 MDHEN and CDR2 SYDVKM. V lost 4 bases and J 4 bases, leaving 10 bases between the germline ends. CDR3 in DNA: TGTGCCAGCAGTTCCCTCGTCGTCTATGGCTACACCTTC. It encodes CASSSLVVYGYTF.

This chain joins TRBV27 and TRBJ2-5, with 10 nucleotides matching TRBD2. Trimming cost V 4 bases and J 6 bases; bases outside gene matches: 8. Per the germline V gene, CDR1 is MNHEY and CDR2 is SMNVEV (reference sequence). The CDR3 extends over 15 amino acids. The CDR3 region is CASSSSGGVSKTQYF. The CDR3 DNA is TGTGCCAGCAGTTCGAGCGGGGGGGTTTCGAAGACCCAGTACTTC.

The chain joins TRBV5-1 to TRBJ2-1; the match to TRBD2 covers 11 bases. CDR1 is SGHRS and CDR2 is YFSETQ in the germline V gene. V lost 4 bases to trimming and J lost 2 bases; unmatched junction nucleotides: 8. The CDR3 extends over 17 amino acids. CDR3 sequence reads: CASSRGSGRGTYNEQFF. DNA of the CDR3: TGCGCCAGCAGCCGAGGTAGCGGGAGGGGGACCTACAATGAGCAGTTCTTC.

As to this clone: One end of the junction does not line up with germline, which may come from a read error. The CDR3 region is CASSLSGSGAFF. The CDR3 DNA sequence: TGTGCCAGCAGTTTGTCTGGCAGCGGGGCTTTCTTC. V usage is TRBV12-3 or TRBV12-4 and J usage is TRBJ2-7; 7 nucleotides align to TRBD2. The CDR3 totals 12 residues.

The V gene is TRBV25-1, the J gene TRBJ2-2; D is unresolved. V gave up 7 bases and J gave up 0 bases, with 9 bases separating them. The CDR3 has 14 residues. The germline V gene encodes CDR1 MGHDK and CDR2 SYGVNS. CDR3 nucleotide sequence: TGTGCCAGCACGAGCCCAACGAACACCGGGGAGCTGTTTTTT. Its translation: CASTSPTNTGELFF.